A selection of T cell receptor beta chains follows, all from one sample in a study of technical replicates of blood from a few donors. Sequencing was performed with immunoSEQ multiplex PCR; in TCRdb, only in-frame clones are kept and a portion is missing. The sample consists of about 84,000 clones, 95% to 98% of them appearing once. The specimen sequenced was T cells isolated from PBMCs. These receptors came from a human donor in good health. CDR3s include the opening cysteine and the closing phenylalanine or tryptophan. A D gene is named only where the DNA matches it firmly. Size is omitted from some rows. Given values are once, few, many or a class for expanded clones.

TRBV5-4	TRBJ2-5	.	.	TGTGCCAGCAGCGCGGGGGCGGAGACCCAGTACTTC	CASSAGAETQYF
TRBV2	TRBJ2-2	.	.	TGTGCCAGCATTGGAGTAGCCAACACCGGGGAGCTGTTTTTT	CASIGVANTGELFF
TRBV2	TRBJ2-1	.	.	TGTGCCAGCAGTCGGTCGACCAGGACCTACAATGAGCAGTTCTTC	CASSRSTRTYNEQFF
TRBV7-9	TRBJ2-7	.	TRBD2	TGTGCCAGCAGCTCGAGCGGGAGTCCTCTCGAGCAGTACTTC	CASSSSGSPLEQYF
TRBV19	TRBJ2-4	.	TRBD2	TGTGCCAGTAGTATGAGGACTAGCGGGAGTTGGGCCAAAAACATTCAGTACTTC	CASSMRTSGSWAKNIQYF
TRBV5-4	TRBJ2-5	once	.	TGTGCCACCAAGGGACTCCAAGAGACCCAGTACTTC	CATKGLQETQYF
TRBV19	TRBJ2-2	.	TRBD1	TGTGCCAGTAGCCGACAGGGGGCAGTCACCGGGGAGCTGTTTTTT	CASSRQGAVTGELFF
TRBV11-2	TRBJ1-4	.	.	TGTGCCAGCAGCCCGAGAGCCACAGCCGCAACTAATGAAAAACTGTTTTTT	CASSPRATAATNEKLFF
TRBV10-3	TRBJ1-6	.	TRBD1	TGTGCCATCAGTGAGATCTCGGACAGGACCGCATCGTCACCCCTCCACTTT	CAISEISDRTASSPLHF
TRBV19	TRBJ1-1	.	.	TGTGCCAGTAGTATCCCGCGGGGGGGCACTGAAGCTTTCTTT	CASSIPRGGTEAFF
TRBV2	TRBJ1-1	.	.	TGTGCCAGCAGTGTTTACGGGGGGGCTGAAGCTTTCTTT	CASSVYGGAEAFF
TRBV4-2	TRBJ1-4	.	TRBD1	TGTGCCAGCAGCCCGATAGAGGACAGGGGTGTGTTTTTT	CASSPIEDRGVFF
TRBV21-1	TRBJ2-7	.	.	TGTGCTATGTCGCGGGAGCCGAACTACGAGCAGTACTTC	CAMSREPNYEQYF
TRBV6-5	TRBJ2-7	.	.	TGTGCCAGCTCCCTAGGGCGGGACGCCTACGAGCAGTACTTC	CASSLGRDAYEQYF
TRBV2	TRBJ2-3	.	.	TGTGCCAGCTACCAGGTCCGCACAGATACGCAGTATTTT	CASYQVRTDTQYF
TRBV5-4	TRBJ2-7	.	TRBD1	TGTGCCAGCAGCCCCCGGGACAGGGCTTTTGAGCAGTACTTC	CASSPRDRAFEQYF
TRBV4-1	TRBJ2-3	.	.	TGCGCCAGCAGCCCGACTCGATTAACGAGCGGGCCCTCCACAGATACGCAGTATTTT	CASSPTRLTSGPSTDTQYF
TRBV19	TRBJ1-2	.	TRBD1	TGTGCCAGTACCCCAGGACAGGGCCTCGGCTACACCTTC	CASTPGQGLGYTF
TRBV9	TRBJ2-2	.	TRBD1	TGTGCCAGCAGCGCCACAGGGGGGTACACCGGGGAGCTGTTTTTT	CASSATGGYTGELFF
TRBV18	TRBJ1-6	.	.	TGTGCCAGCTCACCCGAAATTTCAGGGTTAGCGGGTAATTCACCCCTCCACTTT	CASSPEISGLAGNSPLHF
TRBV30	TRBJ1-6	few	.	TGTGCCTGTCACAGGGCGACTAATTCACCCCTCCACTTT	CACHRATNSPLHF
TRBV6-5	TRBJ1-1	.	.	TGTGCCAGCCTAGCGCCCGAGGAAACTGAAGCTTTCTTT	CASLAPEETEAFF
TRBV11-3	TRBJ2-7	.	TRBD2	TGTGCCAGCAGCTTAGAAAGCGGGGGGGCCTATGAGCAGTACTTC	CASSLESGGAYEQYF
TRBV9	TRBJ2-7	.	.	TGTGCCAGCAGCGTAGAGGCAGGCGGGTACGAGCAGTACTTC	CASSVEAGGYEQYF
TRBV11-3	TRBJ1-1	.	TRBD1	TGTGCCAGCAGGTTTCCGGGACAGGGTAGAACTGAAGCTTTCTTT	CASRFPGQGRTEAFF
TRBV5-1	TRBJ2-1	.	TRBD2	TGCGCCAGCAACCTGGTGACGGGGGGCTACAATGAGCAGTTCTTC	CASNLVTGGYNEQFF
TRBV5-1	TRBJ2-1	.	.	TGCGCCAGCAGCTTGGTTTTTCGGCTAGGGGGCTACAATGAGCAGTTCTTC	CASSLVFRLGGYNEQFF
TRBV11-3	TRBJ1-2	.	.	TGTGCCAGCAGCTTCTTAGGGGCGGGGAGAGATGGCTACACCTTC	CASSFLGAGRDGYTF
TRBV7-2	TRBJ2-5	.	.	TGTGCCAGCAGCGACCATTTTCGGGAACAAGAGACCCAGTACTTC	CASSDHFREQETQYF
TRBV6-1	TRBJ2-2	.	TRBD1	TGTGCCAGCAGCGCCGGGACAGCGAACACCGGGGAGCTGTTTTTT	CASSAGTANTGELFF
TRBV7-9	TRBJ2-7	.	TRBD1	TGTGCCAGCAGCAAAGACAGGGGGCTTCTATCCTACGAGCAGTACTTC	CASSKDRGLLSYEQYF
TRBV6-5	TRBJ1-5	.	TRBD1	TGTGCCAGCAGGACAGGGGTTGCGGGTCAGCCCCAGCATTTT	CASRTGVAGQPQHF
TRBV11-3	TRBJ2-1	.	TRBD1	TGTGCCAGCAGCTGGCCGGGACAGGGTCACAATGAGCAGTTCTTC	CASSWPGQGHNEQFF
TRBV5-1	TRBJ2-7	.	.	TGCGCCAGCAGCTTTCTGAGTGCCTACGAGCAGTACTTC	CASSFLSAYEQYF
TRBV10-3	TRBJ2-6	.	TRBD2	TGTGCCATCAGGACTAGCGGCTCTGGGGCCAACGTCCTGACTTTC	CAIRTSGSGANVLTF
TRBV5-1	TRBJ2-2	.	.	TGCGCCAGCAGCTTGGTGCCCGCTAGCGCCCACCTCCAAGCCGGGGAGCTGTTTTTT	CASSLVPASAHLQAGELFF
TRBV6-5	TRBJ2-2	once	TRBD2	TGTGCCAGCAGCCGGACTAGCGGGGCCGGGGAGCTGTTTTTT	CASSRTSGAGELFF
TRBV29-1	TRBJ1-1	.	TRBD1	TGCAGCGCTGACCCTACAGGGGGCACTGAAGCTTTCTTT	CSADPTGGTEAFF
TRBV13	TRBJ2-7	.	.	TGTGCCAGCCGACCTGAAACGGGTCCCTACGAGCAGTACTTC	CASRPETGPYEQYF
TRBV30	TRBJ1-5	once	.	TGTGCCTGGAGTGTAACCGGTGGCAATCAGCCCCAGCATTTT	CAWSVTGGNQPQHF
TRBV19	TRBJ2-7	.	.	TGTGCCAGTAGTATAGGAGGAGGTGACTACGAGCAGTACTTC	CASSIGGGDYEQYF
TRBV4-1	TRBJ2-7	.	.	TGCGCCAGCAGCCAAGTCGGACTCCGGCGTGAGCAGTACTTC	CASSQVGLRREQYF
TRBV2	TRBJ2-3	.	.	TGTGCCAGCAGTTCAGAGGGGGGGTCGCAGTATTTT	CASSSEGGSQYF
TRBV25-1	TRBJ2-6	.	.	TGTGCCAGCCAAACTGGGGCCAACGTCCTGACTTTC	CASQTGANVLTF
TRBV6-4	TRBJ2-5	once	TRBD2	TGTGCCACCCGCCGGACTAGCGGGGGGGCTTTGGCACAGTACTTC	CATRRTSGGALAQYF
TRBV6-5	TRBJ1-1	.	.	TGTGCCAGCAGTTACTCAGGGGGAACTGAAGCTTTCTTT	CASSYSGGTEAFF
TRBV6-1	TRBJ1-5	few	.	TGTGCCAGCAGTGGAAGGGAAGGTATGTCAGGAGGGGATCAGCCCCAGCATTTT	CASSGREGMSGGDQPQHF
TRBV5-1	TRBJ2-5	.	.	TGCGCCAGCAGCTTTTCGGACAGCCAAGAGACCCAGTACTTC	CASSFSDSQETQYF
TRBV7-9	TRBJ1-2	.	TRBD1	TGTGCCAGCAGCTTACCCAATCCGACAGGGAGCTACACCTTC	CASSLPNPTGSYTF
TRBV7-8	TRBJ1-2	.	.	TGTGCCAGCAGCTTAGACCCTGGAGTGCTCGGCTATGGCTACACCTTC	CASSLDPGVLGYGYTF
TRBV5-5	TRBJ1-1	.	TRBD1	TGTGCCAGCAGCTTAAGGCAGGGGGGCATGAACACTGAAGCTTTCTTT	CASSLRQGGMNTEAFF
TRBV7-8	TRBJ2-1	once	TRBD1	TGTGCCAGCAGCTCGGACAGGTACAATGAGCAGTTCTTC	CASSSDRYNEQFF
TRBV6-1	TRBJ2-7	.	.	TGTGCCAGCAGTGCCTCATTTGGGGGGGCGGGATCCTACGAGCAGTACTTC	CASSASFGGAGSYEQYF
TRBV11-2	TRBJ1-1	.	.	TGTGCCAGCAGCAATTTGGGGGGGCTCGTGAACACTGAAGCTTTCTTT	CASSNLGGLVNTEAFF
TRBV7-9	TRBJ2-2	.	TRBD2	TGTGCCAGCTACCCATTACAACTAGCGGAAAACACCGGGGAGCTGTTTTTT	CASYPLQLAENTGELFF